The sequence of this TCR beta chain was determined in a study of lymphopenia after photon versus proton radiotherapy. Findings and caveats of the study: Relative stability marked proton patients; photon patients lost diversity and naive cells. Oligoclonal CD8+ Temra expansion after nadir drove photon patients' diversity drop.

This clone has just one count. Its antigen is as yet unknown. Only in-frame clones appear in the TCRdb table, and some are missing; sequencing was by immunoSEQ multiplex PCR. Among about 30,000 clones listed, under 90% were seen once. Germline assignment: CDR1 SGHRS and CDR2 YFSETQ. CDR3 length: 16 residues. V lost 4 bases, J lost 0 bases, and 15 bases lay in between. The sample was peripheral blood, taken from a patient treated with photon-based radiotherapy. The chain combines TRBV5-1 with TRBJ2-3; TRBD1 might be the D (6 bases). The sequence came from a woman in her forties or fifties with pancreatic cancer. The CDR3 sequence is CASSLGTKSSTDTQYF. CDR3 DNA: TGCGCCAGCAGCCTAGGGACAAAATCTAGCACAGATACGCAGTATTTT. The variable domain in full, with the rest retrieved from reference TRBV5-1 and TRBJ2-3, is KAGVTQTPRYLIKTRGQQVTLSCSPISGHRSVSWYQQTPGQGLQFLFEYFSETQRNKGNFPGRFSGRQFSNSRSEMNVSTLELGDSALYLCASSLGTKSSTDTQYFGPGTRLTVL.